This TCR beta chain was obtained from a study of T cell changes during pregnancy in multiple sclerosis. Clones were read by immunoSEQ multiplex PCR, and TCRdb kept only the in-frame ones, dropping some. This sample has just over 55,000 clones, with around 93% found just once. V was shortened by 1 base and J by 4 bases, with 13 bases between the two germline ends. Germline assignment: CDR1 SGHAT and CDR2 FQNNGV. The CDR3 totals 15 residues. This clonotype was obtained from a female donor in good health, enrolled as a control in a pregnancy study. The gene calls are TRBV11-2 and TRBJ2-5; D not certain. Sequenced material: peripheral blood, taken after pregnancy. The CDR3 DNA reads TGTGCCAGCAGCTTAGGCCGACTCGATAGAGAGACCCAGTACTTC. Translating gives CASSLGRLDRETQYF.